The 21 T cell receptor beta chains below were found in one sample sequenced in a study of vaccination and CD4 T cells after COVID-19. Treatment specified: roughly 10-day PBMC culture with coronavirus spike peptide pools or control peptides (ViraFEST assay). The study sequenced cultured CD4+ T cell DNA using the Oncomine TCR Beta short-read assay. TCRdb re-called the PCR reads through MiXCR, storing one row per CDR3 protein. The sample lists 20,000 to 25,000 distinct CDR3 sequences; roughly 74% were seen once. Their antigen targets remain unknown. The sequencing input was CD4+ T cells from blood, cultured in vitro. Every receptor here comes from a human donor who had recovered from COVID-19.

The V call is TRBV27, the J call TRBJ2-1, with D uncertain. Trimming removed 8 bases from V and 5 bases from J, with 19 bases in between. Per germline, CDR1 MNHEY and CDR2 SMNVEV (reference sequence). The CDR3 spans 15 residues. CDR3 coding DNA: TGTGCCAGCGGCCCCTGGCGGATGGCTAACAATGAGCAGTTCTTC. It yields the protein CASGPWRMANNEQFF.

The genes are TRBV7-8 and TRBJ1-1; 7 nucleotides align to TRBD1. J gave up 0 bases and V 4 bases, and 5 bases lay outside the gene matches. CDR3 length: 15 amino acids. CDR1 and CDR2 (germline): SGHVS, FQNEAQ. As DNA, the CDR3 is TGTGCCAGCAGCTCGATGACAGGGATGAACACTGAAGCTTTCTTT. It translates to CASSSMTGMNTEAFF.

This chain links TRBV19 with TRBJ1-1, with a possible D match to TRBD1 (5 bases). Germline CDR1 and CDR2: LNHDA and SQIVND (reference sequence). CDR3 length equals 13 residues. Trimming took 1 base from V and 5 from J, leaving 8 bases between them. In nucleotides, the CDR3 is TGTGCCAGTAGTATAGGGAAGGGGACTGAAGCTTTCTTT. Amino acids: CASSIGKGTEAFF.

This clonotype has more than one count but fewer than ten. V gene TRBV7-6 combines with J gene TRBJ1-2; 7 bases align to TRBD1. The V gene end was trimmed by 6 bases and the J gene end by 4 bases; junction bases not matched to a gene: 5. Per the germline V gene, CDR1 is SGHVS and CDR2 is FNYEAQ. This CDR3 region has 13 residues. The CDR3 nucleotides read TGTGCCAGCAGTCCGAGGGGGCCCTATGGCTACACCTTC. Encoded protein: CASSPRGPYGYTF.

This clonotype has only one observation. This rearrangement joins TRBV5-1 to TRBJ1-1; D might be TRBD1 (5 bases). Trimming left V 3 bases short and J 11 bases short, with 23 bases between. The CDR3 length is 15 residues. The V gene's germline CDR1 is SGHRS and CDR2 YFSETQ. CDR3 sequence reads: CASSWEGRTGTSAFF. The DNA of the CDR3 is TGCGCCAGCAGCTGGGAGGGACGAACTGGGACGTCGGCTTTCTTT.

The chain uses TRBV2 and TRBJ2-1, with 10 bases aligning to TRBD2. This CDR3 contains 15 residues. CDR1 is SNHLY, CDR2 FYNNEI, per germline. Trimming at V came to 6 bases and at J to 1 base, leaving 3 bases not matched to a gene. Here the CDR3 reads CASSPTSGSYNEQFF. The CDR3 region has the DNA TGTGCCAGCAGCCCGACTAGCGGGTCCTACAATGAGCAGTTCTTC. Combining the CDR3 with reference TRBV2 and TRBJ2-1 gives the whole variable domain EPEVTQTPSHQVTQMGQEVILRCVPISNHLYFYWYRQILGQKVEFLVSFYNNEISEKSEIFDDQFSVERPDGSNFTLKIRSTKLEDSAMYFCASSPTSGSYNEQFFGPGTRLTVL.

This clonotype appeared once. V gene TRBV10-3 combines with J gene TRBJ2-7; 13 bases are shared with TRBD2. Germline CDR1 is ENHRY and CDR2 is SYGVKD. V shed 3 bases, J shed 7 bases, and the junction held 12 bases outside the gene matches. This CDR3 has 17 amino acids. The CDR3 protein is CAISDLQTSGRPGEQYF. Written as DNA, the CDR3 is TGTGCCATCAGTGATCTCCAGACTAGCGGGAGGCCGGGAGAGCAGTACTTC.

The V and J genes are TRBV27 and TRBJ1-3; no reliable D call. Germline CDR1 is MNHEY and CDR2 is SMNVEV (reference sequence). V was trimmed by 7 bases and J by 6 bases, leaving 13 bases between them. The CDR3 extends over 13 amino acids. CDR3 residues: CASKDLSANTIYF. The CDR3 bases are TGTGCCAGCAAAGACCTATCGGCAAACACCATATATTTT.

This clonotype showed up just once. The rearrangement links TRBV6-5 to TRBJ2-7; D unresolved. V lost 1 base and J lost 5, with 15 bases in between. The CDR3 loop spans 15 amino acids. Germline CDR1 is MNHEY and CDR2 is SVGAGI. The CDR3 here is CASSYWPAPANEQYF. Here the CDR3 DNA reads TGTGCCAGCAGTTACTGGCCTGCTCCAGCTAACGAGCAGTACTTC.

The V call is TRBV7-2, the J call TRBJ1-2; D is possibly TRBD1 (6 bases). CDR1 and CDR2 (germline): SGHTA, FQGNSA. Trimming left V 5 bases short and J 7 bases short, with 20 bases between. There are 15 residues in the CDR3. Written as DNA, the CDR3 is TGTGCCAGCAGCCGTACGGCAGCCCAAGGGGGTGGCTACACCTTC. It codes for CASSRTAAQGGGYTF.

This rearrangement joins TRBV7-2 to TRBJ1-2, with D hard to call. The CDR3 is 14 amino acids. The ends were cut back, 0 bases at V and 5 bases at J, with 10 bases in the middle. Germline V CDR1 and CDR2: SGHTA, FQGNSA. CDR3 region: CASSLAGARYGYTF. For the CDR3, the DNA is TGTGCCAGCAGCTTAGCGGGCGCCAGGTATGGCTACACCTTC. Together with reference TRBV7-2 and TRBJ1-2, the CDR3 gives the full variable domain: GAGVSQSPSNKVTEKGKDVELRCDPISGHTALYWYRQSLGQGLEFLIYFQGNSAPDKSGLPSDRFSAERTGGSVSTLTIQRTQQEDSAVYLCASSLAGARYGYTFGSGTRLTVV.

The chain couples TRBV19 to TRBJ1-6; 9 bases map to TRBD1. After removal of 6 bases from V and 10 bases from J, the junction contained 7 bases not matched to a gene. Germline-derived CDR1 and CDR2 are LNHDA and SQIVND (reference sequence). The CDR3 totals 14 residues. The CDR3 region is CASRLDRGNSPLHF. DNA of the CDR3: TGTGCCAGTAGGTTGGACAGGGGCAACTCACCCCTCCACTTT. Using reference TRBV19 and TRBJ1-6 for the parts outside the CDR3, the full variable domain is DGGITQSPKYLFRKEGQNVTLSCEQNLNHDAMYWYRQDPGQGLRLIYYSQIVNDFQKGDIAEGYSVSREKKESFPLTVTSAQKNPTAFYLCASRLDRGNSPLHFGNGTRLTVT.

Here the CDR3 DNA reads TGTGCCGTGGGGGGACAGGCAAACTCTGGAAACACCATATATTTT. It encodes CAVGGQANSGNTIYF. The rearrangement uses TRBV19 and TRBJ1-3; 8 bases map to TRBD1. V dropped 11 bases and J dropped 0; count of bases not matched to a gene: 9. The CDR3 consists of 15 residues. CDR1 LNHDA and CDR2 SQIVND come from the germline V gene (reference sequence).

The chain employs TRBV6-1 and TRBJ2-3; D remains unclear. Germline V gives CDR1 MNHNS, CDR2 SASEGT. V gave up 6 bases and J gave up 7 bases, with 14 bases separating them. The CDR3 spans 13 residues. The CDR3 spells CASSRAFGYTQYF. Here the CDR3 DNA reads TGTGCCAGCAGCCGGGCCTTCGGGTATACGCAGTATTTT.

V is TRBV5-4 and J is TRBJ2-1; 9 bases fit TRBD2. The CDR3 runs to 16 residues. The V gene end was trimmed by 2 bases and the J gene end by 4 bases; junction bases not matched to a gene: 7. Per germline, CDR1 SGHNT and CDR2 YYREEE (reference sequence). Here the CDR3 reads CASSFLRLADYNEQFF. CDR3 in DNA: TGTGCCAGCAGCTTCCTGAGACTAGCGGATTACAATGAGCAGTTCTTC.

The rearrangement joins TRBV7-2 to TRBJ2-5; either TRBD1 or TRBD2 may supply D (5 bases each). The germline V gene encodes CDR1 SGHTA and CDR2 FQGNSA. V was pared by 5 bases and J by 5 bases, with 12 bases between. This CDR3 has 13 residues. CDR3: CASSLGAVETQYF. CDR3 DNA: TGTGCCAGCAGCCTCGGGGCGGTGGAGACCCAGTACTTC. Full variable domain (remainder filled in from reference TRBV7-2 and TRBJ2-5): GAGVSQSPSNKVTEKGKDVELRCDPISGHTALYWYRQSLGQGLEFLIYFQGNSAPDKSGLPSDRFSAERTGGSVSTLTIQRTQQEDSAVYLCASSLGAVETQYFGPGTRLLVL.

The chain is built from TRBV27 and TRBJ2-3; D call uncertain. V was shortened by 7 bases and J by 6 bases, with 11 bases between the two germline ends. CDR3 length equals 12 residues. Germline values: CDR1 MNHEY, CDR2 SMNVEV (reference sequence). DNA of the CDR3: TGTGCCAGCAAGGGTACTGGGGATACGCAGTATTTT. Its translation: CASKGTGDTQYF.

This clonotype was observed once. The chain links TRBV6-2 or TRBV6-3 to TRBJ2-5; D not certain. Trimming removed 0 bases at V and 7 bases at J, with 6 bases between. The germline V gene encodes CDR1 MNHEY and CDR2 SVGEGT. There are 12 residues in the CDR3. For the CDR3, the DNA is TGTGCCAGCAGTTACTCTTGGGGGACCCAGTACTTC. It encodes CASSYSWGTQYF.

This chain uses TRBV7-2 with TRBJ2-1; the D gene is possibly TRBD2 (5 bases). Germline CDR1 and CDR2: SGHTA and FQGNSA. Trimming removed 4 bases from V and 4 bases from J, with 14 bases in between. The CDR3 loop spans 15 amino acids. The CDR3 DNA reads TGTGCCAGCAGCTATCGCCAAACTAGTTACAATGAGCAGTTCTTC. Amino acids: CASSYRQTSYNEQFF.

This clonotype turned up a few times. This sequence joins TRBV2 and TRBJ2-2; perhaps TRBD2 as D (6 bases). CDR1 is SNHLY and CDR2 is FYNNEI in the germline V gene. Trimming removed 5 bases at V and 2 bases at J, with 12 bases between. There are 15 residues in the CDR3. CDR3 coding DNA: TGTGCCAGCAGTCGGGACTTTTTAAACACCGGGGAGCTGTTTTTT. Residues: CASSRDFLNTGELFF.

This clonotype has only a few counts. The chain carries TRBV6-2 or TRBV6-3 and TRBJ1-2, with a tentative D call TRBD1 (5 bases). Deletions cut 0 bases from V and 4 bases from J, with 18 bases between. Germline CDR1 reads MNHEY; CDR2 reads SVGEGT. CDR3 length: 17 amino acids. The CDR3: CASSYSSGTWNSYGYTF. CDR3 bases: TGTGCCAGCAGTTACTCGAGCGGGACCTGGAACAGCTATGGCTACACCTTC.